This T cell receptor (beta chain) derives from a study of blood T cell repertoires in COVID-19. About the study: Sample material is recorded as cDNA or gDNA derived from T cells, B-cell-depleted T cells, or PBMCs.

Generated by immunoSEQ multiplex PCR, the TCRdb table keeps only in-frame clones and is missing some. The sample lists approximately 170,000 clones; around 81% were seen once. CDR1 and CDR2 (germline): LGHDT, YNNKEL (reference sequence). This CDR3 is 13 amino acids long. V was shortened by 3 bases and J by 7 bases, with 13 bases between the two germline ends. V and J are TRBV3-1 (or the pseudogene TRBV3-2) and TRBJ2-7, with D possibly TRBD1 on 5 matching bases. The receptor's source is a man aged 70 or older who had recovered from COVID-19. Sequencing was performed on peripheral blood. CDR3 DNA sequence: TGTGCCAGCAGCCACGGACACCAAAGGGAGCAGTACTTC. This sequence encodes CASSHGHQREQYF.